Listed below are T cell receptor beta chains from one sample, sequenced in a study of blood T cell repertoires in COVID-19. Profiling relied on immunoSEQ multiplex PCR, and the TCRdb table lists in-frame clones only, not all of them. The data show over 12,000 clones, approximately 84% seen once. Sequencing was performed on peripheral blood. The receptors derive from a human donor in a cohort sampled during active COVID-19. CDR3s include the opening cysteine and the closing phenylalanine or tryptophan. The D gene is left open where the match is weak. Expanded clones get a size class; other rows say once, few or many, or leave the size out.

D gene: .; V gene: TRBV5-1; J gene: TRBJ1-2; clone size: .; CDR3 protein: CASSQGPANYGYTF; CDR3 DNA: TGCGCCAGCAGTCAGGGGCCCGCTAACTATGGCTACACCTTC
D gene: TRBD1; V gene: TRBV6-2/TRBV6-3; J gene: TRBJ1-1; clone size: .; CDR3 protein: CASSRPTGGPRTEAFF; CDR3 DNA: TGTGCCAGCAGCCGCCCGACAGGGGGCCCCAGGACTGAAGCTTTCTTT
D gene: .; V gene: TRBV20-1; J gene: TRBJ1-2; clone size: .; CDR3 protein: CSAGGAGYTF; CDR3 DNA: TGCAGTGCCGGGGGGGCTGGCTACACCTTC
D gene: TRBD1; V gene: TRBV2; J gene: TRBJ1-5; clone size: few; CDR3 protein: CASIGQGDQPQHF; CDR3 DNA: TGTGCCAGCATAGGGCAGGGGGACCAGCCCCAGCATTTT
D gene: .; V gene: TRBV7-2; J gene: TRBJ1-2; clone size: .; CDR3 protein: CASSFGGQIGYTF; CDR3 DNA: TGTGCCAGCAGCTTCGGGGGGCAAATTGGCTACACCTTC
D gene: TRBD2; V gene: TRBV5-8; J gene: TRBJ2-5; clone size: .; CDR3 protein: CASSLDRGGEETQYF; CDR3 DNA: TGTGCCAGCAGCTTGGACCGGGGGGGCGAAGAGACCCAGTACTTC
D gene: TRBD1; V gene: TRBV11-3; J gene: TRBJ2-2; clone size: .; CDR3 protein: CASSFGTANTGELFF; CDR3 DNA: TGTGCCAGCAGCTTCGGGACAGCGAACACCGGGGAGCTGTTTTTT
D gene: TRBD1; V gene: TRBV16; J gene: TRBJ2-7; clone size: .; CDR3 protein: CASSQWGQAYEQYF; CDR3 DNA: TGTGCCAGCAGCCAATGGGGACAGGCCTACGAGCAGTACTTC
D gene: TRBD1; V gene: TRBV4-2; J gene: TRBJ2-5; clone size: once; CDR3 protein: CASSPDRGRRETQYF; CDR3 DNA: TGTGCCAGCAGCCCAGACAGGGGGCGCCGGGAGACCCAGTACTTC
D gene: TRBD1; V gene: TRBV7-2; J gene: TRBJ2-7; clone size: .; CDR3 protein: CASSLVTGGGEQYF; CDR3 DNA: TGTGCCAGCAGCCTCGTCACAGGGGGCGGCGAGCAGTACTTC
D gene: .; V gene: TRBV9; J gene: TRBJ2-2; clone size: .; CDR3 protein: CASSVALANTGELFF; CDR3 DNA: TGTGCCAGCAGCGTAGCTCTAGCTAACACCGGGGAGCTGTTTTTT
D gene: TRBD2; V gene: TRBV5-1; J gene: TRBJ2-2; clone size: once; CDR3 protein: CASSLRLAGGDTGELFF; CDR3 DNA: TGCGCCAGCAGCTTGCGGCTAGCGGGGGGGGACACCGGGGAGCTGTTTTTT
D gene: TRBD1; V gene: TRBV5-5; J gene: TRBJ2-7; clone size: .; CDR3 protein: CASSLVLRQGAYEQYF; CDR3 DNA: TGTGCCAGCAGCTTGGTCCTAAGACAGGGGGCCTACGAGCAGTACTTC
D gene: TRBD1; V gene: TRBV6-2/TRBV6-3; J gene: TRBJ1-1; clone size: .; CDR3 protein: CASSFQGVANTEAFF; CDR3 DNA: TGTGCCAGCAGTTTTCAGGGGGTTGCGAACACTGAAGCTTTCTTT
D gene: .; V gene: TRBV24-1; J gene: TRBJ2-2; clone size: once; CDR3 protein: CATSDPTTNTGELFF; CDR3 DNA: TGTGCCACCAGTGACCCGACAACGAACACCGGGGAGCTGTTTTTT
D gene: .; V gene: TRBV7-7; J gene: TRBJ2-1; clone size: .; CDR3 protein: CASSTYPRGNSYNEQFF; CDR3 DNA: TGTGCTAGCAGTACTTACCCACGGGGGAACTCCTACAATGAGCAGTTCTTC
D gene: .; V gene: TRBV11-2; J gene: TRBJ2-2; clone size: few; CDR3 protein: CASSYLNTGELFF; CDR3 DNA: TGTGCCAGCAGCTACTTGAACACCGGGGAGCTGTTTTTT
D gene: .; V gene: TRBV2; J gene: TRBJ2-5; clone size: .; CDR3 protein: CASTSSRTYQETQYF; CDR3 DNA: TGTGCCAGCACCTCGTCGCGGACTTACCAAGAGACCCAGTACTTC
D gene: .; V gene: TRBV5-1; J gene: TRBJ1-2; clone size: .; CDR3 protein: CASSLQEYYGYTF; CDR3 DNA: TGCGCCAGCAGCTTACAGGAGTACTATGGCTACACCTTC
D gene: .; V gene: TRBV7-9; J gene: TRBJ1-1; clone size: .; CDR3 protein: CASSLQNTEAFF; CDR3 DNA: TGTGCCAGCAGCTTACAGAACACTGAAGCTTTCTTT
D gene: .; V gene: TRBV7-9; J gene: TRBJ2-5; clone size: .; CDR3 protein: CASSPRGYQETQYF; CDR3 DNA: TGTGCCAGCAGCCCCCGGGGGTACCAAGAGACCCAGTACTTC
D gene: .; V gene: TRBV29-1; J gene: TRBJ2-3; clone size: .; CDR3 protein: CSVHSSKADTQYF; CDR3 DNA: TGCAGCGTCCATTCGAGTAAAGCCGATACGCAGTATTTT
D gene: .; V gene: TRBV30; J gene: TRBJ1-5; clone size: .; CDR3 protein: CAWSVRGYGNQPQHF; CDR3 DNA: TGTGCCTGGAGTGTACGAGGGTATGGCAATCAGCCCCAACATTTT
D gene: .; V gene: TRBV6-1; J gene: TRBJ1-2; clone size: .; CDR3 protein: CASSEQGGEYGYTF; CDR3 DNA: TGTGCCAGCAGTGAACAAGGGGGAGAATATGGCTACACCTTC
D gene: .; V gene: TRBV9; J gene: TRBJ2-1; clone size: .; CDR3 protein: CASSVEAAYNEQFF; CDR3 DNA: TGTGCCAGCAGCGTAGAAGCCGCCTACAATGAGCAGTTCTTC
D gene: TRBD1; V gene: TRBV4-3; J gene: TRBJ2-5; clone size: .; CDR3 protein: CASSRTTGGYETQYF; CDR3 DNA: TGCGCCAGCAGCCGAACGACAGGGGGTTACGAGACCCAGTACTTC
D gene: .; V gene: TRBV5-5; J gene: TRBJ1-2; clone size: .; CDR3 protein: CASSLEHDVFYGYTF; CDR3 DNA: TGTGCCAGCAGCTTGGAACACGATGTTTTCTATGGCTACACCTTC
D gene: TRBD2; V gene: TRBV28; J gene: TRBJ2-5; clone size: once; CDR3 protein: CASSRAGTSGGVKETQYF; CDR3 DNA: TGTGCCAGCAGCCGAGCCGGGACTAGCGGGGGGGTCAAAGAGACCCAGTACTTC
D gene: .; V gene: TRBV4-1; J gene: TRBJ2-1; clone size: .; CDR3 protein: CASSQERIRREQFF; CDR3 DNA: TGCGCCAGCAGCCAAGAAAGAATTAGGCGGGAGCAGTTCTTC
D gene: TRBD2; V gene: TRBV7-2; J gene: TRBJ2-3; clone size: few; CDR3 protein: CASSLAGGRLTDTQYF; CDR3 DNA: TGTGCCAGCAGCTTAGCGGGGGGGAGGCTCACAGATACGCAGTATTTT
D gene: .; V gene: TRBV6-2/TRBV6-3; J gene: TRBJ2-1; clone size: .; CDR3 protein: CASSYSESREYNEQFF; CDR3 DNA: TGTGCCAGCAGTTACTCAGAAAGCCGGGAATACAATGAGCAGTTCTTC
D gene: .; V gene: TRBV19; J gene: TRBJ1-3; clone size: .; CDR3 protein: CASYRNRASGNTIYF; CDR3 DNA: TGTGCCAGTTACAGAAACAGGGCCTCTGGAAACACCATATATTTT
D gene: .; V gene: TRBV12-5; J gene: TRBJ1-1; clone size: .; CDR3 protein: CASGPGIGAFF; CDR3 DNA: TGTGCTAGTGGCCCGGGGATAGGGGCTTTCTTT
D gene: .; V gene: TRBV28; J gene: TRBJ1-5; clone size: .; CDR3 protein: CASSLRNQPQHF; CDR3 DNA: TGTGCCAGCAGTTTGCGAAATCAGCCCCAGCATTTT
D gene: .; V gene: TRBV5-8; J gene: TRBJ2-7; clone size: .; CDR3 protein: CASSLDRNLYEQYF; CDR3 DNA: TGTGCCAGCAGCCTCGACAGGAATCTCTACGAGCAGTACTTC
D gene: TRBD1; V gene: TRBV7-9; J gene: TRBJ1-6; clone size: few; CDR3 protein: CASSPKGTGAPLHF; CDR3 DNA: TGTGCCAGCAGCCCAAAGGGAACAGGGGCTCCCCTCCACTTT
D gene: TRBD1; V gene: TRBV5-4; J gene: TRBJ1-5; clone size: .; CDR3 protein: CASSEGAAQPQHF; CDR3 DNA: TGTGCCAGCAGCGAGGGGGCGGCTCAGCCCCAGCATTTT
D gene: .; V gene: TRBV14; J gene: TRBJ1-2; clone size: .; CDR3 protein: CASSQVPQGIDYTF; CDR3 DNA: TGTGCCAGCAGCCAAGTACCCCAGGGAATCGACTACACCTTC
D gene: TRBD1; V gene: TRBV11-3; J gene: TRBJ2-2; clone size: .; CDR3 protein: CASSPGTGGTGELFF; CDR3 DNA: TGTGCCAGCAGCCCGGGGACAGGGGGCACCGGGGAGCTGTTTTTT
D gene: TRBD1; V gene: TRBV5-6; J gene: TRBJ2-7; clone size: .; CDR3 protein: CASSLGQGRAYEQYF; CDR3 DNA: TGTGCCAGCAGCTTAGGACAGGGAAGAGCCTACGAGCAGTACTTC
D gene: .; V gene: TRBV19; J gene: TRBJ1-2; clone size: .; CDR3 protein: CASSIDHRFEGYTF; CDR3 DNA: TGTGCCAGTAGTATAGATCACAGGTTCGAAGGCTACACCTTC
D gene: TRBD1; V gene: TRBV27; J gene: TRBJ2-7; clone size: .; CDR3 protein: CASSLMTGDHEQYF; CDR3 DNA: TGTGCCAGCAGCCTAATGACAGGGGACCACGAGCAGTACTTC
D gene: .; V gene: TRBV9; J gene: TRBJ1-3; clone size: once; CDR3 protein: CASSVDWGRPSSGNTIYF; CDR3 DNA: TGTGCCAGCAGCGTAGATTGGGGCAGGCCGAGCTCTGGAAACACCATATATTTT
D gene: TRBD1; V gene: TRBV7-9; J gene: TRBJ2-7; clone size: .; CDR3 protein: CASSIGQGITYEQYF; CDR3 DNA: TGTGCCAGCAGCATCGGACAGGGTATTACCTACGAGCAGTACTTC
D gene: .; V gene: TRBV18; J gene: TRBJ1-5; clone size: .; CDR3 protein: CASSPLGGLRNQPQHF; CDR3 DNA: TGTGCCAGCTCACCACTGGGTGGGCTCAGGAATCAGCCCCAGCATTTT
D gene: .; V gene: TRBV4-3; J gene: TRBJ2-1; clone size: .; CDR3 protein: CASSPLEQFF; CDR3 DNA: TGCGCCAGCAGCCCCCTGGAGCAGTTCTTC
D gene: .; V gene: TRBV7-9; J gene: TRBJ2-1; clone size: once; CDR3 protein: CASSLNRGPNEQFF; CDR3 DNA: TGTGCCAGCAGCTTAAATCGGGGTCCCAATGAGCAGTTCTTC
D gene: .; V gene: TRBV10-3; J gene: TRBJ2-7; clone size: .; CDR3 protein: CAISESGVTYEQYF; CDR3 DNA: TGTGCCATCAGTGAGTCGGGAGTTACCTACGAGCAGTACTTC
D gene: TRBD2; V gene: TRBV15; J gene: TRBJ2-7; clone size: .; CDR3 protein: CATSRAPGGTYEQYF; CDR3 DNA: TGTGCCACCAGCAGAGCCCCGGGGGGGACCTACGAGCAGTACTTC
D gene: .; V gene: TRBV27; J gene: TRBJ1-2; clone size: .; CDR3 protein: CASSIDRQFYGYTF; CDR3 DNA: TGTGCCAGCAGTATCGACAGACAATTCTATGGCTACACCTTC
D gene: TRBD2; V gene: TRBV4-3; J gene: TRBJ2-3; clone size: once; CDR3 protein: CASSQIAGGPTDTQYF; CDR3 DNA: TGCGCCAGCAGCCAGATAGCGGGGGGCCCCACAGATACGCAGTATTTT
D gene: .; V gene: TRBV3-1/TRBV3-2; J gene: TRBJ2-2; clone size: once; CDR3 protein: CASSPVTGSTGELFF; CDR3 DNA: TGTGCCAGCAGCCCTGTAACGGGGAGCACCGGGGAGCTGTTTTTT
D gene: .; V gene: TRBV27; J gene: TRBJ2-2; clone size: .; CDR3 protein: CASSPTREGELFF; CDR3 DNA: TGTGCCAGCAGTCCGACCCGGGAAGGGGAGCTGTTTTTT
D gene: .; V gene: TRBV29-1; J gene: TRBJ1-1; clone size: .; CDR3 protein: CSGCGGAEEAFF; CDR3 DNA: TGCAGCGGATGCGGGGGAGCCGAGGAAGCTTTCTTT